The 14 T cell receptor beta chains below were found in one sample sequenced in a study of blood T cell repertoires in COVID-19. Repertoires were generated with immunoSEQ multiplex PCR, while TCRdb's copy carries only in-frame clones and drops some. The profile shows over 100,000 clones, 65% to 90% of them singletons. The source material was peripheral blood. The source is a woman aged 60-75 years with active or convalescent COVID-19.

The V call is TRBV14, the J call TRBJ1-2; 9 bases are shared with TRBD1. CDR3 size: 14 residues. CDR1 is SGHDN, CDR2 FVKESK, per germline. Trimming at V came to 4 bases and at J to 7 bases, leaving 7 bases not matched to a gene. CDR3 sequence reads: CASSPQGAYSGYTF. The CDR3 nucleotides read TGTGCCAGCAGCCCACAGGGGGCTTATAGTGGCTACACCTTC.

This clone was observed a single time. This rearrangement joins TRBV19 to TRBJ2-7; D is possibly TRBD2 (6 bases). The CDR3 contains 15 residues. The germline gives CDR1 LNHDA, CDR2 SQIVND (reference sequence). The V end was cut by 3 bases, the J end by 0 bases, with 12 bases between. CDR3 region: CASSMSGESSYEQYF. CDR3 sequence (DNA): TGTGCCAGTAGTATGTCGGGGGAGAGCTCCTACGAGCAGTACTTC.

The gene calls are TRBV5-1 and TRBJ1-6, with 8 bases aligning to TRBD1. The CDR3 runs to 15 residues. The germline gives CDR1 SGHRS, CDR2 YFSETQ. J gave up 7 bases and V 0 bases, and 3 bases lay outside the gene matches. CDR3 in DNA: TGCGCCAGCAGCTTGGGGACAGGGCCCAATTCACCCCTCCACTTT. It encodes CASSLGTGPNSPLHF.

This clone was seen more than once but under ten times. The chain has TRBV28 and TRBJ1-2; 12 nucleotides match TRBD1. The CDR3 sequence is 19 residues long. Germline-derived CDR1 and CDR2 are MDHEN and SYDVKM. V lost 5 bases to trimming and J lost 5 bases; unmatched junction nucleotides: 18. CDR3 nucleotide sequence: TGTGCCAGCAGTGCCCAGGGCGGGACAGGGGGCGCAAGTTGGTATGGCTACACCTTC. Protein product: CASSAQGGTGGASWYGYTF.

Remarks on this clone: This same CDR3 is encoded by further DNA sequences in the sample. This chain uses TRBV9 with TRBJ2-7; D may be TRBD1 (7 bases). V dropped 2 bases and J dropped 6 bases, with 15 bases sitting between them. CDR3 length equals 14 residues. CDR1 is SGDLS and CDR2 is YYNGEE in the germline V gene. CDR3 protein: CASSVGGRGSEQYF. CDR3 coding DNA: TGTGCCAGCAGCGTCGGGGGCAGGGGGTCCGAGCAGTACTTC.

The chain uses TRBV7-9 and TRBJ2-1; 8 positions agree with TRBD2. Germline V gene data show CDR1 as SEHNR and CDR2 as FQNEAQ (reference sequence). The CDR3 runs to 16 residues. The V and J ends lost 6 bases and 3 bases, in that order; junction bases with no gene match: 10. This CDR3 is CASRSLGGGIYNEQFF. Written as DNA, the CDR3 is TGTGCCAGCAGATCACTTGGCGGGGGGATCTACAATGAGCAGTTCTTC.

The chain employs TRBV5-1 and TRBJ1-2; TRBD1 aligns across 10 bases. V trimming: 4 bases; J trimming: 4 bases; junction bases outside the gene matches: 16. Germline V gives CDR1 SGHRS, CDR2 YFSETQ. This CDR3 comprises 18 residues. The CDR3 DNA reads TGCGCCAGCAGCAGTGACAGGGGGCCCCCAAACCCTGTCTATGGCTACACCTTC. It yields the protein CASSSDRGPPNPVYGYTF.

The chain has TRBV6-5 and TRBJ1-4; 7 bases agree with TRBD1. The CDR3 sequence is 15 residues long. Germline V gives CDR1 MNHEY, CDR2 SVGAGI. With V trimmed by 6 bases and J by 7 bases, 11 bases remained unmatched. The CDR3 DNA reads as TGTGCCAGCAGGGTCGGGGACAGCCAAAGTGAAAAACTGTTTTTT. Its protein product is CASRVGDSQSEKLFF.

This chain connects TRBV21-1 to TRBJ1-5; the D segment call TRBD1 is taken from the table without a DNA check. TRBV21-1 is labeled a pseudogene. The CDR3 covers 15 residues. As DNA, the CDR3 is TGTGCCAGCAGCAAAAGGACAGGGAGGAACCAGCCCCAGCATTTT. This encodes CASSKRTGRNQPQHF.

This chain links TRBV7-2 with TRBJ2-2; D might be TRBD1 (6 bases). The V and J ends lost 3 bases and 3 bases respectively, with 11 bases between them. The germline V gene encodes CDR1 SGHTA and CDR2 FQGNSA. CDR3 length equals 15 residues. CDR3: CASSFEGVYTGELFF. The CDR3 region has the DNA TGTGCCAGCAGCTTCGAGGGGGTGTACACCGGGGAGCTGTTTTTT.

In DNA form, the CDR3 reads TGCGCCAGCAGCCAAAGCGGTGCGGGAGTGAGTACCGGGGAGCTGTTTTTT. Translating gives CASSQSGAGVSTGELFF. The J gene is TRBJ2-2, the V gene TRBV4-1; TRBD2 matches 7 bases. The CDR3 is made up of 17 amino acids. Germline lookup yields CDR1 MGHRA and CDR2 YSYEKL. The ends lost 2 bases at V and 5 bases at J; junction bases unmatched: 11.

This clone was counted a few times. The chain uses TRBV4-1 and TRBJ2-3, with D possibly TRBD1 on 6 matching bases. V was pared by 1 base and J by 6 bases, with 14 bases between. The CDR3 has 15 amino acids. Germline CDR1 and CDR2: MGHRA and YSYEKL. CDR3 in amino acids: CASSQGDRLADTQYF. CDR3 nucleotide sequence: TGCGCCAGCAGCCAAGGAGACAGGCTGGCCGATACGCAGTATTTT.

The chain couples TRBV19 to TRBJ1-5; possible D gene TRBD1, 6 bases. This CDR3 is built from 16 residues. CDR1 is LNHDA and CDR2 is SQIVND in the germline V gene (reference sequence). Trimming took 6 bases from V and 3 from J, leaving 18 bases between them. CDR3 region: CASRHLRQATNQPQHF. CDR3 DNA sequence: TGTGCCAGTAGGCACCTTCGACAGGCGACCAATCAGCCCCAGCATTTT. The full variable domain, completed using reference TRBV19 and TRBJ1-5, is DGGITQSPKYLFRKEGQNVTLSCEQNLNHDAMYWYRQDPGQGLRLIYYSQIVNDFQKGDIAEGYSVSREKKESFPLTVTSAQKNPTAFYLCASRHLRQATNQPQHFGDGTRLSIL.

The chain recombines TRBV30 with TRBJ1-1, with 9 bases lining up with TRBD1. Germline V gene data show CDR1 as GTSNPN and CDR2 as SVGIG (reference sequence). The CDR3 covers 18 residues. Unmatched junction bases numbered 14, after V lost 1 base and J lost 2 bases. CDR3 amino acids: CAWSAFEQGASVNTEAFF. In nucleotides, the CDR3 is TGTGCCTGGAGTGCCTTCGAACAGGGGGCATCGGTAAACACTGAAGCTTTCTTT.